This TCR beta chain was retrieved from a study of OX40 agonist ivuxolimab in advanced cancers. Study at large: Melanoma, hepatocellular carcinoma, head and neck or renal cell cancer occurred in dose-escalation patients. People who had prior anti-PD-1, anti-PD-L1 or anti-CTLA-4 therapy could take part, and approximately 43% had some.

Sequencing used immunoSEQ multiplex PCR; TCRdb keeps in-frame clones, though not all of them. The sample holds 85,000 to 100,000 clones, more than 70% seen once. Samples of blood were obtained at baseline, on cycle 4 day 1, and on cycle 7 day 1. The CDR3 covers 15 residues. The V and J ends lost 2 bases and 6 bases, in that order; junction bases with no gene match: 5. CDR1 is KGHSH, CDR2 LQKENI, per germline. For this clone: Its antigen is not known.

The study, taken as a whole, reports: The mean number of expanded clones was higher in CD8+ T cells than in CD4+.

The TCR originated in an adult with an advanced solid tumor such as melanoma, head and neck, liver or kidney cancer. This specimen consisted of CD4+ or CD8+ T cells sorted from blood, obtained in a trial of the OX40 agonist ivuxolimab. This chain joins TRBV18 and TRBJ2-1, with 9 bases fitting TRBD1. CDR3 sequence: CASSPWTGVVNEQFF. The CDR3 DNA is TGTGCCAGCTCACCATGGACAGGGGTCGTCAATGAGCAGTTCTTC.